What follows are 29 T cell receptor beta chains derived from one specimen sequenced in a study of vaccination effects on CD4 cells after COVID-19. Sequencing followed a ViraFEST assay step that expanded antigen-specific CD4+ T cells with viral peptide pools. CD4+ T cells were isolated after around ten days of culture. Previously uninfected by SARS-CoV-2, the vaccine recipients also showed negative nucleocapsid antibodies. Their antigen targets remain unknown. Libraries were prepared by immunoSEQ multiplex PCR; TCRdb keeps only in-frame clonotypes and omits some of them. The table includes roughly 20,000 clones, 73% detected once. The material was CD4+ T cells from PBMCs cultured with HCoV-NL63 spike peptides, obtained before COVID-19 vaccination. Source of these receptors: a human donor who received a COVID-19 vaccine.

The rearrangement joins TRBV6-5 to TRBJ1-1; D is uncertain. This CDR3 spans 13 amino acids. Germline loops: CDR1 MNHEY, CDR2 SVGAGI. Trimming removed 11 bases at V and 0 bases at J, with 13 bases between. The CDR3 loop is CAAQLLLNTEAFF. The CDR3 region has the DNA TGTGCCGCACAGCTCCTCCTGAACACTGAAGCTTTCTTT.

This rearrangement joins TRBV19 to TRBJ1-2; 7 bases match TRBD1. The CDR3 has 14 amino acids. Germline CDR1 is LNHDA and CDR2 is SQIVND (reference sequence). The V and J ends lost 5 bases and 4 bases, in that order; junction bases with no gene match: 7. CDR3 loop: CASSPRQGTYGYTF. DNA for the CDR3: TGTGCCAGTAGTCCACGACAGGGTACCTATGGCTACACCTTC.

The chain couples TRBV7-2 to TRBJ2-1; D ambiguous. The CDR3 is made up of 11 amino acids. Germline V gives CDR1 SGHTA, CDR2 FQGNSA. Trimming pared 7 bases from V and 8 bases from J, leaving 9 bases between. DNA of the CDR3: TGTGCCAGCACCCTTCACCATGAGCAGTTCTTC. It specifies CASTLHHEQFF.

The chain employs TRBV6-5 and TRBJ2-3; 10 positions agree with TRBD2. Germline-derived CDR1 and CDR2 are MNHEY and SVGAGI. The CDR3 has 15 residues. V lost 6 bases, J lost 3 bases, and 6 bases stayed unmatched. CDR3 coding DNA: TGTGCCAGCAGACTCGGACTAGCGGAAACAGATACGCAGTATTTT. This translates into CASRLGLAETDTQYF.

This clone was counted only a few times. The chain links TRBV11-2 to TRBJ2-7; D remains unclear. The CDR3 consists of 12 residues. Deletions cut 0 bases from V and 4 bases from J, with 4 bases between. Germline lookup yields CDR1 SGHAT and CDR2 FQNNGV. The CDR3 nucleotides are TGTGCCAGCAGCTTAGATAAGTACGAGCAGTACTTC. Protein sequence: CASSLDKYEQYF. Together with reference TRBV11-2 and TRBJ2-7, the CDR3 gives the full variable domain: EAGVAQSPRYKIIEKRQSVAFWCNPISGHATLYWYQQILGQGPKLLIQFQNNGVVDDSQLPKDRFSAERLKGVDSTLKIQPAKLEDSAVYLCASSLDKYEQYFGPGTRLTVT.

In its sample, this clone was seen once. This chain links TRBV5-1 with TRBJ1-2, with D uncertain. Per germline, CDR1 SGHRS and CDR2 YFSETQ. The CDR3 sequence is 14 residues long. V lost 4 bases to trimming and J lost 0 bases, with 10 bases between them. CDR3 DNA: TGCGCCAGCAGCGAGAGAGGGTCTAACTATGGCTACACCTTC. It specifies CASSERGSNYGYTF.

The V call is TRBV6-6, the J call TRBJ2-1, with 8 bases lining up with TRBD2. CDR3 size: 17 residues. Unmatched junction bases numbered 9, after V lost 5 bases and J lost 0 bases. Germline V gene data show CDR1 as MNHNY and CDR2 as SVGAGI (reference sequence). The CDR3, as DNA: TGTGCCAGCAGTCAGGGGTTGAGCGGGAGCTCCTACAATGAGCAGTTCTTC. As protein: CASSQGLSGSSYNEQFF.

This chain links TRBV14 with TRBJ2-4; TRBD1 matches 7 bases. V gave up 4 bases and J gave up 0 bases; unmatched junction bases: 12. The germline V gene encodes CDR1 SGHDN and CDR2 FVKESK. This CDR3 has 18 amino acids. The CDR3, as DNA: TGTGCCAGCAGCCGCGGCGCACAGGGGCCGGGAGCCAAAAACATTCAGTACTTC. Translating gives CASSRGAQGPGAKNIQYF.

The rearrangement uses TRBV30 and TRBJ2-3, with 11 bases identical to TRBD2. In germline, CDR1 is GTSNPN, CDR2 SVGIG (reference sequence). CDR3 length equals 19 residues. V lost 0 bases and J lost 2; bases outside the gene matches: 13. CDR3 nucleotide sequence: TGTGCCTGGAGTGTACGAAGTAGCGGGAGGGCCGGGACCACAGATACGCAGTATTTT. This gives the protein CAWSVRSSGRAGTTDTQYF.

The gene calls are TRBV4-3 and TRBJ1-2; no clear D gene. The CDR3 is made up of 15 amino acids. Germline CDR1 and CDR2: LGHNA and YSLEER. V lost 5 bases, J lost 0 bases, and 13 bases lay in between. The DNA of the CDR3 is TGCGCCAGCAGCTCCCAGACAACCTCTAACTATGGCTACACCTTC. This codes for CASSSQTTSNYGYTF.

The chain recombines TRBV5-1 with TRBJ1-1; D unclear. Germline loops: CDR1 SGHRS, CDR2 YFSETQ. Trimming pared 4 bases from V and 1 base from J, leaving 2 bases between. The CDR3 runs to 11 residues. CDR3 nucleotides: TGCGCCAGCAGCGAGAACACTGAAGCTTTCTTT. It is translated as CASSENTEAFF.

The table lists this clone with a few counts. The chain couples TRBV11-2 to TRBJ2-5; D gene unclear. Germline V gene data show CDR1 as SGHAT and CDR2 as FQNNGV. V was clipped by 2 bases and J by 3 bases, with 10 bases between them. CDR3 length: 14 residues. The CDR3 DNA reads TGTGCCAGCAGCTTATCGTTGGGGAAAGAGACCCAGTACTTC. Its protein is CASSLSLGKETQYF.

CDR3 coding DNA: TGTGCCAGCAGCCTCCGTGGACTTACCGGGGCCAACGTCCTGACTTTC. This gives the protein CASSLRGLTGANVLTF. J is TRBJ2-6 and V is TRBV3-1 (or the pseudogene TRBV3-2); TRBD2 might be the D (5 bases). The CDR3 contains 16 residues. Trimming cost V 4 bases and J 4 bases, with 14 bases left between them. Germline V gene data show CDR1 as LGHDT and CDR2 as YNNKEL (reference sequence).

The gene calls are TRBV18 and TRBJ1-2, with 7 nucleotides matching TRBD1. V was pared by 2 bases and J by 4 bases, with 4 bases of the junction left unmatched. The germline gives CDR1 KGHSH, CDR2 LQKENI. The CDR3 has 14 residues. CDR3 nucleotides: TGTGCCAGCTCACCAGCGGGACAGTCCTATGGCTACACCTTC. As protein: CASSPAGQSYGYTF.

The V call is TRBV25-1, the J call TRBJ2-5; no clear D. The V gene's germline CDR1 is MGHDK and CDR2 SYGVNS. Trimming stripped 3 bases from V and 3 bases from J, with 2 bases between. This CDR3 has 11 amino acids. The CDR3 region is CASSDEETQYF. The CDR3 region has the DNA TGTGCCAGCAGTGACGAAGAGACCCAGTACTTC.

The chain uses TRBV27 and TRBJ1-4; no reliable D call. Trimming took off 3 bases at V and 6 bases at J, with 14 bases between the two ends. The CDR3 is 15 residues long. Germline loops: CDR1 MNHEY, CDR2 SMNVEV (reference sequence). The CDR3 DNA sequence: TGTGCCAGCAGTTTCCCGGCCTTTACAGATGAAAAACTGTTTTTT. It encodes CASSFPAFTDEKLFF.

This chain uses TRBV5-5 with TRBJ1-2, with TRBD1 identical over 11 bases. The CDR3 totals 14 residues. Per the germline V gene, CDR1 is SGHKS and CDR2 is YYEKEE (reference sequence). V gave up 2 bases and J gave up 4 bases; unmatched junction bases: 1. CDR3 in DNA: TGTGCCAGCAGCTTTGGACAGGGGGCCTATGGCTACACCTTC. It encodes CASSFGQGAYGYTF. The variable domain in full, with the rest retrieved from reference TRBV5-5 and TRBJ1-2, is DAGVTQSPTHLIKTRGQQVTLRCSPISGHKSVSWYQQVLGQGPQFIFQYYEKEERGRGNFPDRFSARQFPNYSSELNVNALLLGDSALYLCASSFGQGAYGYTFGSGTRLTVV.

This chain connects TRBV3-1 (or the pseudogene TRBV3-2) to TRBJ2-2; 8 positions agree with TRBD2. The CDR3 is 16 residues long. Losses at the gene ends were 0 bases for V and 3 bases for J; bases not matched to a gene: 3. Per the germline V gene, CDR1 is LGHDT and CDR2 is YNNKEL (reference sequence). CDR3 loop: CASSQEKRGHTGELFF. For the CDR3, the DNA is TGTGCCAGCAGCCAAGAAAAGCGGGGGCACACCGGGGAGCTGTTTTTT.

This rearrangement joins TRBV15 to TRBJ2-1; D is unclear. The CDR3 length is 14 residues. Germline loops: CDR1 LNHNV, CDR2 YYDKDF (reference sequence). Trimming shortened V by 3 bases and J by 4 bases, and 10 bases separated the two germline ends. CDR3 DNA sequence: TGTGCCACCAGCAGGCTAAACTTATACAATGAGCAGTTCTTC. Its translation: CATSRLNLYNEQFF.

CDR3 residues: CASGGQGGNSPLHF. The CDR3 DNA follows: TGCGCCAGCGGTGGACAGGGGGGTAATTCACCCCTCCACTTT. V is TRBV10-2 and J is TRBJ1-6; TRBD1 agrees at 10 bases. This CDR3 region has 14 residues. J lost 6 bases, V lost 8 bases, and 4 bases had no gene match. The germline V gene has CDR1 WSHSY and CDR2 SAAADI.

The rearrangement joins TRBV30 to TRBJ2-2; TRBD2 aligns across 7 bases. Germline assignment: CDR1 GTSNPN and CDR2 SVGIG (reference sequence). CDR3 length equals 17 residues. V shed 0 bases and J 0 bases; nucleotides not matched to a gene: 7. CDR3 coding DNA: TGTGCCTGGAGTGTACTCGGCGGGAGTCCGAACACCGGGGAGCTGTTTTTT. Translating it yields CAWSVLGGSPNTGELFF.

The V gene is TRBV7-9, the J gene TRBJ1-6, with TRBD1 matching 7 bases. CDR1 is SEHNR, CDR2 FQNEAQ, per germline (reference sequence). The CDR3 is 15 residues long. V shed 8 bases, J shed 8 bases, and the junction held 12 bases outside the gene matches. CDR3 bases: TGTGCCAGCGGAAACCCGGGACAGCATCATTCACCCCTCCACTTT. It encodes CASGNPGQHHSPLHF.

This CDR3 reads CASSNLAGTGELFF. The CDR3 DNA is TGTGCCAGTAGTAATTTGGCGGGCACCGGGGAGCTGTTTTTT. This rearrangement joins TRBV19 to TRBJ2-2; possibly TRBD2 for D (5 bases). Trimming removed 4 bases at V and 4 bases at J, with 10 bases between. This CDR3 spans 14 amino acids. Germline loops: CDR1 LNHDA, CDR2 SQIVND (reference sequence).

This clone was seen just once. This sequence joins TRBV6-4 and TRBJ2-7, with a tentative D call TRBD1 (7 bases). The CDR3 spans 14 residues. Germline V lookup: CDR1 MRHNA, CDR2 SNTAGT. Trimming cost V 5 bases and J 6 bases, with 17 bases left between them. The CDR3 protein is CASSPAEGAFEQYF. CDR3 nucleotides: TGTGCCAGCAGTCCCGCGGAGGGGGCGTTCGAGCAGTACTTC.

The CDR3 coding sequence is TGTGCCAGCACCTTAGCGGGGGAAGGGGAGACCCAGTACTTC. This codes for CASTLAGEGETQYF. This sequence joins TRBV5-4 and TRBJ2-5; 9 bases are a match to TRBD2. The trim removed 6 bases at V and 5 bases at J, leaving 8 bases unmatched. The CDR3 loop spans 14 amino acids. The germline V gene encodes CDR1 SGHNT and CDR2 YYREEE (reference sequence). Full variable domain (rest looked up from reference TRBV5-4 and TRBJ2-5): ETGVTQSPTHLIKTRGQQVTLRCSSQSGHNTVSWYQQALGQGPQFIFQYYREEENGRGNFPPRFSGLQFPNYSSELNVNALELDDSALYLCASTLAGEGETQYFGPGTRLLVL.

This chain uses TRBV6-5 with TRBJ1-1, with unresolved D. The CDR3 spans 13 residues. V was shortened by 2 bases and J by 1 base, with 5 bases between the two germline ends. Germline V gives CDR1 MNHEY, CDR2 SVGAGI. This CDR3 is CASSYEGNTEAFF. The CDR3 DNA reads as TGTGCCAGCAGTTACGAAGGGAACACTGAAGCTTTCTTT.

The chain carries TRBV28 and TRBJ2-3; TRBD1 is a possible D gene (5 bases). Trimming stripped 6 bases from V and 5 bases from J, with 6 bases between. Per germline, CDR1 MDHEN and CDR2 SYDVKM. The CDR3 loop spans 11 amino acids. The CDR3 coding sequence is TGTGCCAGCAGCACAGGAGATACGCAGTATTTT. This codes for CASSTGDTQYF.

The rearrangement uses TRBV20-1 and TRBJ1-1, with D uncertain. CDR3 length: 12 amino acids. Germline CDR1 and CDR2: DFQATT and SNEGSKA (reference sequence). Between the trimmed V and J ends, which lost 3 bases and 4 bases, there was a span of 9 bases. CDR3 DNA sequence: TGCAGTGCTAGTCCCTTACCCACTGAAGCTTTCTTT. Translating it yields CSASPLPTEAFF.

The sample holds one count of this clone. The CDR3 sequence: CAISESGSSRTQYF. Written as DNA, the CDR3 is TGTGCCATCAGTGAGTCGGGCAGTAGTAGAACCCAGTACTTC. The chain employs TRBV10-3 and TRBJ2-5; D is uncertain. This CDR3 has 14 residues. V shed 0 bases and J shed 8 bases, with 13 bases lying between them. Germline CDR1 ENHRY, CDR2 SYGVKD.